This TCR beta chain was retrieved from a study of blood T cell repertoires in COVID-19. The wider study: Acute-phase and convalescent COVID-19 samples originated in the United States, Italy and Spain. From T cells, B-cell-depleted T cells, or PBMCs came the material, which was cDNA or gDNA.

J was trimmed by 5 bases and V by 4 bases; bases with no gene match: 6. Looked up from germline, CDR1 is LGHNT and CDR2 is FRNRAP. The CDR3 contains 16 residues. Authors' data handling: Nucleated cell number was recorded as an estimate derived from reference gene primer amplification. TCRdb's copy holds only in-frame clones and misses some; the assay was immunoSEQ multiplex PCR. From that table come the V and J calls and clone size; the DNA was used to work out D and trimming. The sample consists of 140,000 or so clones, over 70% of them appearing once. The specimen sequenced was peripheral blood. This receptor was taken from a woman between 45 and 60 years old with acute or convalescent COVID-19. The rearrangement uses TRBV12-5 and TRBJ2-5, with TRBD2 identical over 14 bases. CDR3 amino acids: CASGSTSGRAWETQYF. CDR3 coding DNA: TGTGCTAGTGGTTCGACTAGCGGGAGGGCCTGGGAGACCCAGTACTTC.